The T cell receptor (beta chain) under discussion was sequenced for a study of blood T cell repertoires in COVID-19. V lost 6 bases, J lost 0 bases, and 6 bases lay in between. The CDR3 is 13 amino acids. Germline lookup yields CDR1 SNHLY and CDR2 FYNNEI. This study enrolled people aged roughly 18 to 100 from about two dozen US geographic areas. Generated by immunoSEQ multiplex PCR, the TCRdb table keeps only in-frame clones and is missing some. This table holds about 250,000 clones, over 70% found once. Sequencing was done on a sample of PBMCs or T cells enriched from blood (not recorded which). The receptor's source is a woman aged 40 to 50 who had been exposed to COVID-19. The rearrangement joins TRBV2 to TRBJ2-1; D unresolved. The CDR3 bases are TGTGCCAGCAGCCTGAGCTCCTACAATGAGCAGTTCTTC. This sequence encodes CASSLSSYNEQFF.